The clone carrying this T cell receptor beta chain has a count of ten or more. The record originates from a study of CD8 T cells in ankylosing spondylitis. The V gene's germline CDR1 is SGDLS and CDR2 YYNGEE. The CDR3 is made up of 14 amino acids. V lost 4 bases and J lost 6, with 14 bases in between. Construction of TCR beta libraries was performed using quantitative 5'-RACE with molecular barcodes. TCRdb reprocessed the 5' RACE reads with MiXCR, giving one entry per CDR3 protein. The sample contains about 35,000 distinct CDR3 sequences, 3% to 3.5% of which appear only once. The chain has TRBV9 and TRBJ2-1; weak D call: TRBD1 (5 bases). This receptor was taken from a male donor with ankylosing spondylitis or in good health (not recorded which). The material sequenced was blood, either unsorted or a sorted T cell fraction (not recorded which). The CDR3 is CASSPFPQGNEQFF. CDR3 DNA sequence: TGTGCCAGCAGCCCATTCCCCCAGGGCAATGAGCAGTTCTTC.